This T cell receptor (beta chain) was retrieved from a study of cytomegalovirus exposure and HLA in healthy donors. The V gene's germline CDR1 is MGHRA and CDR2 YSYEKL. The V and J ends lost 4 bases and 7 bases, in that order; junction bases with no gene match: 13. The CDR3 totals 18 residues. 13 Jbeta primers and 60 Vbeta primers were used for the PCR. Libraries were prepared by immunoSEQ multiplex PCR; TCRdb keeps only in-frame clonotypes and omits some of them. This sample has roughly 170,000 clones, with 80% found just once. The sequence was collected from a woman in her 50s in good health and CMV-seropositive. The chain has TRBV4-1 and TRBJ2-1; TRBD2 agrees at 13 bases. The sample was PBMCs. Here the CDR3 reads CASSREPGLAGEGNEQFF. The CDR3 bases are TGCGCCAGCAGCCGAGAACCCGGACTAGCGGGGGAGGGGAATGAGCAGTTCTTC.